Each of the 5 T cell receptor beta chains below was sequenced from the same sample in a study of OX40 agonist ivuxolimab in advanced cancers. Clones were sequenced by immunoSEQ multiplex PCR, and TCRdb holds only the in-frame ones, with some missing. The sample records 45,000 to 50,000 clones, more than 80% being singletons. The sequencing used CD4+ or CD8+ T cells sorted from blood, collected in a trial of the OX40 agonist ivuxolimab. The receptors originated from an adult with an advanced solid tumor such as melanoma, head and neck, liver or kidney cancer.

This clone was detected once. The V and J genes are TRBV9 and TRBJ1-1; 11 nucleotides align to TRBD1. In germline, CDR1 is SGDLS, CDR2 YYNGEE. V lost 2 bases, J lost 5 bases, and 2 bases stayed unmatched. The CDR3 runs 14 residues. Here the CDR3 reads CASSVGTGGTEAFF. The CDR3 DNA is TGTGCCAGCAGCGTCGGGACAGGGGGGACTGAAGCTTTCTTT. Together with reference TRBV9 and TRBJ1-1, the CDR3 gives the full variable domain: DSGVTQTPKHLITATGQRVTLRCSPRSGDLSVYWYQQSLDQGLQFLIQYYNGEERAKGNILERFSAQQFPDLHSELNLSSLELGDSALYFCASSVGTGGTEAFFGQGTRLTVV.

The chain has TRBV19 and TRBJ2-7; 8 positions match TRBD1. V shed 3 bases and J 3 bases; nucleotides not matched to a gene: 7. The length of the CDR3 is 15 residues. Germline loops: CDR1 LNHDA, CDR2 SQIVND (reference sequence). CDR3 loop: CASSIGVGQGYEQYF. The CDR3 DNA is TGTGCCAGTAGTATTGGTGTTGGACAGGGCTACGAGCAGTACTTC.

The chain has TRBV27 and TRBJ2-7; D may be TRBD2 (7 bases). The CDR3 contains 14 residues. Germline CDR1 is MNHEY and CDR2 is SMNVEV (reference sequence). The V gene lost 2 bases and the J gene lost 7 bases, with 15 bases spanning the gap. The chain's CDR3 is CASSLPGGGREQYF. The CDR3 DNA is TGTGCCAGCAGTTTACCGGGGGGCGGGAGAGAGCAGTACTTC.

The chain recombines TRBV7-9 with TRBJ1-4; 8 nucleotides match TRBD1. CDR1 and CDR2 from the germline V gene are SEHNR and FQNEAQ (reference sequence). V trimming: 3 bases; J trimming: 5 bases; junction bases outside the gene matches: 2. The CDR3 contains 14 residues. The DNA for the CDR3 is TGTGCCAGCAGCTTGGGACAGGCCAATGAAAAACTGTTTTTT. This gives the protein CASSLGQANEKLFF. The entire variable domain, with the rest obtained from reference TRBV7-9 and TRBJ1-4, is as follows: DTGVSQNPRHKITKRGQNVTFRCDPISEHNRLYWYRQTLGQGPEFLTYFQNEAQLEKSRLLSDRFSAERPKGSFSTLEIQRTEQGDSAMYLCASSLGQANEKLFFGSGTQLSVL.

The chain joins TRBV4-1 to TRBJ1-1; D gene unclear. This CDR3 has 13 amino acids. CDR1 MGHRA and CDR2 YSYEKL come from the germline V gene. The germline V and J ends were trimmed by 0 bases and 8 bases, with 10 bases remaining between them. Here the CDR3 DNA reads TGCGCCAGCAGCCAAGATCGACCAGTGGAAGCTTTCTTT. Its protein is CASSQDRPVEAFF.